This note documents a single T cell receptor (beta chain) sequence. Its antigen remains unidentified. These data originate in a study of cytomegalovirus exposure and HLA in healthy donors. Overall study findings and caveats: A later analysis associated 15,000 to 20,000 TCR beta sequences with HLA alleles at a 0.05 false discovery rate.

Amplification used 60 Vbeta primers and 13 Jbeta primers. Clones were read by immunoSEQ multiplex PCR, and TCRdb kept only the in-frame ones, dropping some. This sample yields about 93,000 clones, of which nearly 80% are seen a single time; approximately 3.3% belongs to the top ten. The CDR3 sequence is 15 residues long. V was clipped by 5 bases and J by 1 base; unmatched bases: 5. Germline V CDR1 and CDR2: MNHEY, SMNVEV (reference sequence). This receptor was obtained from a woman in her thirties or forties in good health and CMV-seronegative. Sequences were obtained from PBMCs. The chain has TRBV27 and TRBJ2-3, with 8 positions matching TRBD2. The CDR3 loop reads CASSVVTSGTDTQYF. The CDR3 DNA follows: TGTGCCAGCAGTGTCGTGACTAGCGGCACAGATACGCAGTATTTT.